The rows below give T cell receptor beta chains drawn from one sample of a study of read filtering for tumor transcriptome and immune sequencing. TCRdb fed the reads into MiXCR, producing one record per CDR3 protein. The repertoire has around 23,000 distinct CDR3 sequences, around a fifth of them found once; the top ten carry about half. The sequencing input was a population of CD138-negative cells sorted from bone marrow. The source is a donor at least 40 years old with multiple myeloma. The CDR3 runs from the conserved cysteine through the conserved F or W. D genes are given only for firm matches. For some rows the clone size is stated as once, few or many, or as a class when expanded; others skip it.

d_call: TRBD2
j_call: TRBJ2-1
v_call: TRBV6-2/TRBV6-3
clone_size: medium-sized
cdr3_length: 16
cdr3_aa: CASSGLAGPLSNEQFF
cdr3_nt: TGTGCCAGCAGTGGGCTAGCGGGCCCGCTTTCAAATGAGCAGTTCTTC

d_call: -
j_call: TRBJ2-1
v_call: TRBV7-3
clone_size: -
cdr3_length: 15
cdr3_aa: CASSSVSGSYNEQFF
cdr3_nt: TGTGCCAGCAGCTCAGTCTCGGGCTCCTACAATGAGCAGTTCTTC

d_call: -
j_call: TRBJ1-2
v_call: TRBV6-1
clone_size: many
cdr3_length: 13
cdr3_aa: CASSESPDRGYTF
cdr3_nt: TGTGCCAGCAGTGAAAGCCCTGATCGAGGCTACACCTTC

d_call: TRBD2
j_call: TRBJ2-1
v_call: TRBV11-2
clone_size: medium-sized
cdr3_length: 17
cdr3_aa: CASSFQPGLAGGVEQFF
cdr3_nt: TGTGCCAGCAGCTTCCAGCCGGGACTAGCGGGGGGGGTAGAGCAGTTCTTC

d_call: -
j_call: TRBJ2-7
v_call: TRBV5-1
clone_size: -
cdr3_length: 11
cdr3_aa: CASSLRNEQYF
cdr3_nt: TGCGCCAGCAGCCTAAGAAACGAGCAGTACTTC

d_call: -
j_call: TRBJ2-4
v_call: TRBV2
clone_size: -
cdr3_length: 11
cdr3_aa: CASRTANIQYF
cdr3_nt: TGTGCCAGCAGGACAGCAAACATTCAGTACTTC

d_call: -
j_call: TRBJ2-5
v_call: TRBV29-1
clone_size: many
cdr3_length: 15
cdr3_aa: CSVEDDEGPQETQYF
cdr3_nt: TGCAGCGTTGAAGACGATGAGGGGCCCCAAGAGACCCAGTACTTC

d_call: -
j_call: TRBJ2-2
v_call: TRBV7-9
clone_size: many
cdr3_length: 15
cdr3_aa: CASSPTDANTGELFF
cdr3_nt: TGTGCCAGCAGCCCCACCGACGCGAACACCGGGGAGCTGTTTTTT

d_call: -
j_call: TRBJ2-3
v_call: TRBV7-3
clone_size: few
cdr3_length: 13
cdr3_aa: CASSLTKRSLQYF
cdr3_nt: TGTGCCAGCAGCTTAACGAAGCGATCTCTGCAGTATTTT

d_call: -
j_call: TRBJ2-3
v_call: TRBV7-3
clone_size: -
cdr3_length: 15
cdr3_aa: CASSLLAVRTDTRYF
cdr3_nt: TGTGCCAGCAGCTTACTCGCGGTACGGACAGATACGCGGTATTTT